This T cell receptor beta chain was sequenced during a study of PD-1 blockade in classical Hodgkin lymphoma. The wider study: Intravenous nivolumab at 3 mg/kg was given to patients every 2 weeks.

Comments on this clone: What it binds is unknown.

Time point here: cycle 4 day 1 (C4D1), after six to seven weeks of nivolumab. Every patient relapsed after autologous stem cell transplantation, and brentuximab vedotin exposure varied. The patients, who had relapsed/refractory classical Hodgkin lymphoma, achieved best responses of complete response, partial response or progressive disease. Whole-study results and caveats: Diversity in CD4+ TCRs, unlike that measured in CD8+ TCRs, had risen significantly by C4D1. The authors excluded patients who started nivolumab under 1 year after ASCT.

The repertoire was sequenced with immunoSEQ multiplex PCR; TCRdb's copy has only in-frame clones and lacks some. The sample has around 40,000 clones, just over 75% seen once. From germline, CDR1 is MNHEY and CDR2 SMNVEV (reference sequence). This CDR3 is 14 amino acids long. V was cut by 8 bases and J by 3 bases, with 17 bases left in between. The TCR originated in a human donor with classical Hodgkin lymphoma. This chain connects TRBV27 to TRBJ2-7, with D possibly matching TRBD1 (7 bases). The specimen comprised peripheral blood mononuclear cells (PBMCs), sampled before the fourth cycle of nivolumab. DNA of the CDR3: TGTGCCAGCGGAATCGGGGGACAGAGCTACGAGCAGTACTTC. Amino acids: CASGIGGQSYEQYF.